This entry features one T cell receptor beta chain sequence. Trimming took off 1 base at V and 9 bases at J, with 16 bases between the two ends. CDR3 size: 16 residues. Germline CDR1 is SGHVS and CDR2 is FQNEAQ. The sample is drawn from a study of T cell repertoires in cytomegalovirus infection. Whole-study context: Public TCR beta signature analysis indicated the presence of both CMV infection and matching HLA type.

TCRdb called the reads again in MiXCR, with one record for every CDR3 protein. This sample carries approximately 700,000 distinct CDR3 sequences, approximately 34% of them seen once, and the ten largest clones take around 2.8%. The chain uses TRBV7-8 and TRBJ1-6; the D gene is possibly TRBD1 (6 bases). The source material was PBMCs. This clonotype was sampled from a human donor in good health (CMV status not recorded). Some clones in this sample may be carry-over from other donors' samples. The CDR3 DNA follows: TGTGCCAGCAGCTTAGTTGGCCAGGGGAGCGGTTCACCCCTCCACTTT. As protein: CASSLVGQGSGSPLHF.